One sample yielded the 25 T cell receptor beta chains listed below, sequenced in a study of graft-versus-host responses after intestinal transplantation. For these receptors, no antigen is known. Assay: immunoSEQ multiplex PCR; the TCRdb copy retains only in-frame clones and omits some. The sample has 80,000 to 100,000 clones, around 92% seen once. The specimen comprised unstimulated CD4+ T cells sorted from spleen or lymph node cells, sampled before transplant. These receptor sequences come from a human donor who was the organ donor for an intestinal transplant.

J is TRBJ2-3 and V is TRBV9, with TRBD1 matching 9 bases. CDR1 and CDR2 (germline): SGDLS, YYNGEE. CDR3 length: 15 amino acids. After removal of 2 bases from V and 3 bases from J, the junction contained 4 bases not matched to a gene. The CDR3, as DNA: TGTGCCAGCAGCGTTAGGACAGGGGTTACAGATACGCAGTATTTT. Translated, it gives CASSVRTGVTDTQYF.

The chain couples TRBV28 to TRBJ2-7; D gene uncertain. Germline CDR1 MDHEN, CDR2 SYDVKM. CDR3 length: 13 residues. V lost 4 bases to trimming and J lost 3 bases, with 10 bases between them. The CDR3 bases are TGTGCCAGCAGTTCCCTGCCCAGCTACGAGCAGTACTTC. Protein sequence: CASSSLPSYEQYF.

V usage is TRBV6-6 and J usage is TRBJ1-1; D is unresolved. The CDR3 covers 13 residues. CDR1 is MNHNY, CDR2 SVGAGI, per germline (reference sequence). V was shortened by 1 base and J by 3 bases, with 6 bases between the two germline ends. DNA for the CDR3: TGTGCCAGCAGTTACTTCCGGGACACTGAAGCTTTCTTT. It encodes CASSYFRDTEAFF.

This chain links TRBV5-1 with TRBJ1-1; TRBD1 matches at 7 bases. V lost 4 bases to trimming and J lost 1 base; unmatched junction nucleotides: 13. Germline CDR1 is SGHRS and CDR2 is YFSETQ. The CDR3 covers 17 residues. CDR3 amino acids: CASSARTPGQPNTEAFF. The CDR3 DNA sequence: TGCGCCAGCAGCGCACGCACTCCGGGACAGCCGAACACTGAAGCTTTCTTT.

The chain is built from TRBV21-1 and TRBJ1-2; the DNA was not compared with TRBD1, the D call given in the table. TRBV21-1 is an annotated pseudogene. This CDR3 spans 20 amino acids. The CDR3 DNA is TGTGCCAGCAGCAAAGGGGGACCCGGGACAGGGGTGGAAGTAGGATATGGCTACACCTTC. This gives the protein CASSKGGPGTGVEVGYGYTF.

The chain joins TRBV9 to TRBJ2-2, with 8 bases lining up with TRBD2. The CDR3 loop spans 15 amino acids. V shed 4 bases and J 5 bases; nucleotides not matched to a gene: 7. The germline V gene has CDR1 SGDLS and CDR2 YYNGEE. The CDR3 loop reads CASSRTSGVTGELFF. The CDR3 DNA follows: TGTGCCAGCAGCCGAACTAGCGGAGTAACCGGGGAGCTGTTTTTT.

The count of this clone is one. This chain links TRBV5-8 with TRBJ2-7; 7 bases align to TRBD1. V gave up 2 bases and J gave up 3 bases; unmatched junction bases: 2. Germline values: CDR1 SGHTS, CDR2 YDEGEE. The CDR3 consists of 13 residues. The CDR3 DNA reads TGTGCCAGCAGCTTACAGGGGTTCTACGAGCAGTACTTC. Protein product: CASSLQGFYEQYF.

The count of this clone is one. The genes are TRBV7-2 and TRBJ2-7; weak D call: TRBD1 (6 bases). The V gene lost 5 bases and the J gene lost 2 bases, with 13 bases spanning the gap. Germline loops: CDR1 SGHTA, CDR2 FQGNSA. The CDR3 sequence is 14 residues long. The chain's CDR3 is CASSPLRGTYEQYF. CDR3 DNA: TGTGCCAGCAGCCCCCTCAGGGGAACCTACGAGCAGTACTTC.

The chain has TRBV30 and TRBJ2-3; 10 bases line up with TRBD2. V dropped 0 bases and J dropped 5; count of bases not matched to a gene: 5. CDR1 and CDR2 (germline): GTSNPN, SVGIG (reference sequence). The CDR3 consists of 15 residues. This CDR3 is CAWSVLAGAGDTQYF. In nucleotides, the CDR3 is TGTGCCTGGAGTGTCCTAGCGGGGGCGGGAGATACGCAGTATTTT.

This sequence joins TRBV6-1 and TRBJ1-2; 8 nucleotides agree with TRBD1. V dropped 3 bases and J dropped 5; count of bases not matched to a gene: 8. CDR3 length equals 15 residues. CDR1 is MNHNS, CDR2 SASEGT, per germline. DNA of the CDR3: TGTGCCAGCAGTGAGGAGGGGGACAGGTTGTATGGCTACACCTTC. Protein product: CASSEEGDRLYGYTF.

The chain couples TRBV6-5 to TRBJ2-7, with 10 bases that match TRBD1. The CDR3 is 15 amino acids. Losses at the gene ends were 4 bases for V and 7 bases for J; bases not matched to a gene: 10. The germline V gene encodes CDR1 MNHEY and CDR2 SVGAGI. In DNA, the CDR3 is TGTGCCAGCAGTTTGGCCGGGACAGGGGCCGGGGAGCAGTACTTC. It codes for CASSLAGTGAGEQYF.

The chain uses TRBV28 and TRBJ2-1; possible D gene TRBD2, 6 bases. The germline gives CDR1 MDHEN, CDR2 SYDVKM. Trimming shortened V by 1 base and J by 4 bases, and 14 bases separated the two germline ends. CDR3 size: 16 residues. DNA for the CDR3: TGTGCCAGCAGTTTATCCGGGACTCTACTTTACAATGAGCAGTTCTTC. This gives the protein CASSLSGTLLYNEQFF.

The chain has TRBV19 and TRBJ2-3; tentative D call: TRBD1 (6 bases). Germline V CDR1 and CDR2: LNHDA, SQIVND (reference sequence). V gave up 4 bases and J gave up 2 bases, with 10 bases separating them. The CDR3 is made up of 14 amino acids. CDR3 DNA: TGTGCCAGTAGTACGACAGGATTCACAGATACGCAGTATTTT. It codes for CASSTTGFTDTQYF.

The chain employs TRBV6-5 and TRBJ1-1, with 7 bases matching TRBD1. There are 11 residues in the CDR3. The trim removed 6 bases at V and 7 bases at J, leaving 2 bases unmatched. Per the germline V gene, CDR1 is MNHEY and CDR2 is SVGAGI. Here the CDR3 reads CASSQGGEAFF. The CDR3 nucleotides read TGTGCCAGCAGCCAGGGGGGTGAAGCTTTCTTT.

This chain uses TRBV6-6 with TRBJ2-1; TRBD2 aligns across 12 bases. The CDR3 length is 15 residues. J was trimmed by 6 bases and V by 6 bases; bases with no gene match: 6. Germline assignment: CDR1 MNHNY and CDR2 SVGAGI (reference sequence). The CDR3 protein is CASSLLAGGPNEQFF. The CDR3 region has the DNA TGTGCCAGCAGCTTGCTAGCGGGGGGGCCCAATGAGCAGTTCTTC.

V and J are TRBV4-3 and TRBJ1-6, with unresolved D. The CDR3 contains 15 residues. The V end lost 3 bases, the J end lost 6 bases, and 12 bases lay between the germline ends. CDR1 and CDR2 from the germline V gene are LGHNA and YSLEER. The CDR3 sequence: CASSQLSSLNSPLHF. For the CDR3, the DNA is TGCGCCAGCAGCCAGCTAAGTTCACTTAATTCACCCCTCCACTTT.

The CDR3 coding sequence is TGTGCCAGCTCACCAGCCACAGGATCCAGAACCACCGGGGAGCTGTTTTTT. It yields the protein CASSPATGSRTTGELFF. The chain joins TRBV18 to TRBJ2-2; possible D gene TRBD1, 5 bases. V was clipped by 2 bases and J by 4 bases, with 17 bases between them. This CDR3 comprises 17 residues. Germline V gives CDR1 KGHSH, CDR2 LQKENI. The variable domain in full, with the rest retrieved from reference TRBV18 and TRBJ2-2, is NAGVMQNPRHLVRRRGQEARLRCSPMKGHSHVYWYRQLPEEGLKFMVYLQKENIIDESGMPKERFSAEFPKEGPSILRIQQVVRGDSAAYFCASSPATGSRTTGELFFGEGSRLTVL.

The rearrangement uses TRBV7-2 and TRBJ2-3; 9 bases match TRBD2. The CDR3 covers 15 residues. Per germline, CDR1 SGHTA and CDR2 FQGNSA. The V segment lost 5 bases and the J segment 1 base; nucleotides outside the gene matches: 4. The CDR3 spells CASSPQRGGTDTQYF. The CDR3 DNA follows: TGTGCCAGCAGCCCGCAGCGGGGGGGCACAGATACGCAGTATTTT.

The chain is built from TRBV27 and TRBJ2-7, with 7 bases fitting TRBD2. The CDR3 extends over 14 amino acids. Germline V lookup: CDR1 MNHEY, CDR2 SMNVEV (reference sequence). Trimming at V came to 10 bases and at J to 0 bases, leaving 9 bases not matched to a gene. The CDR3 region is CATAGVLSSYEQYF. Written as DNA, the CDR3 is TGTGCCACCGCGGGGGTACTGAGCTCCTACGAGCAGTACTTC.

This clone was picked up one time. V usage is TRBV4-3 and J usage is TRBJ2-3, with D tentatively TRBD1 (6 bases). This CDR3 is 14 amino acids long. The V gene's germline CDR1 is LGHNA and CDR2 YSLEER. V gave up 4 bases and J gave up 2 bases, with 10 bases separating them. The CDR3 spells CASSPRGATDTQYF. CDR3 in DNA: TGCGCCAGCAGCCCCAGGGGCGCCACAGATACGCAGTATTTT.

The rearrangement links TRBV19 to TRBJ2-7; 7 nucleotides align to TRBD1. V dropped 3 bases and J dropped 2; count of bases not matched to a gene: 13. CDR1 and CDR2 (germline): LNHDA, SQIVND (reference sequence). The CDR3 loop spans 17 amino acids. The CDR3: CASSILTGMGQTYEQYF. The CDR3 nucleotides are TGTGCCAGTAGTATCTTGACCGGAATGGGACAGACCTACGAGCAGTACTTC.

In this sample, this clone turned up once. V is TRBV5-8 and J is TRBJ2-4; tentative D call: TRBD1 (6 bases). V was trimmed by 0 bases and J by 7 bases, leaving 11 bases between them. The CDR3 totals 14 residues. CDR1 is SGHTS, CDR2 YDEGEE, per germline. CDR3 sequence (DNA): TGTGCCAGCAGCTTGGAACAGGGTAGGAACATTCAGTACTTC. Translating gives CASSLEQGRNIQYF.

The chain joins TRBV7-2 to TRBJ2-2, with D possibly TRBD2 on 6 matching bases. The germline gives CDR1 SGHTA, CDR2 FQGNSA. V was cut by 4 bases and J by 1 base, with 16 bases left in between. The CDR3 consists of 17 residues. CDR3 sequence: CASSSRAGAGNTGELFF. The CDR3 DNA sequence: TGTGCCAGCAGCTCGCGGGCAGGAGCGGGGAACACCGGGGAGCTGTTTTTT.

A note on this clone: Distinct nucleotide sequences in the sample also encode this CDR3. The CDR3 nucleotides read TGTGCCAGCAGCTTAACTAGCGGGGGCACAGATACGCAGTATTTT. The encoded protein is CASSLTSGGTDTQYF. The V gene is TRBV7-3, the J gene TRBJ2-3; 8 positions agree with TRBD2. The V gene end was trimmed by 0 bases and the J gene end by 1 base; junction bases not matched to a gene: 0. The germline gives CDR1 SGHTA, CDR2 FQGTGA. CDR3 length: 15 amino acids.

The chain has TRBV28 and TRBJ1-5, with a weak D call TRBD1 (5 bases). From germline, CDR1 is MDHEN and CDR2 SYDVKM. Trimming cost V 3 bases and J 1 base, with 10 bases left between them. CDR3 length: 15 residues. In nucleotides, the CDR3 is TGTGCCAGCAGTTTGGGGGGTCCAAGCAATCAGCCCCAGCATTTT. This codes for CASSLGGPSNQPQHF.